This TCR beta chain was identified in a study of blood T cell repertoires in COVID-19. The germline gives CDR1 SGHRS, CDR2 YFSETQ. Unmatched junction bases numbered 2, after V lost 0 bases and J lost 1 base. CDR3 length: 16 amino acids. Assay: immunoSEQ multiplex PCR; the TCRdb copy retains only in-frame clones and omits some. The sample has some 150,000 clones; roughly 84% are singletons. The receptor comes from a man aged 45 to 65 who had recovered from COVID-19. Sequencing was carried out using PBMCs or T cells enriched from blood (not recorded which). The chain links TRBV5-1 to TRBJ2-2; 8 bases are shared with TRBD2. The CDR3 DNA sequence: TGCGCCAGCAGCTTGGGAAGCGGGGGGAACACCGGGGAGCTGTTTTTT. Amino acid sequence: CASSLGSGGNTGELFF.